This entry describes one T cell receptor (beta chain). V shed 7 bases and J shed 2 bases, with 18 bases lying between them. Germline values: CDR1 LGHDT, CDR2 YNNKEL (reference sequence). The length of the CDR3 is 15 residues. In the authors' workflow: The authors estimated nucleated cell counts from reference gene primer amplification. The table came from immunoSEQ multiplex PCR; TCRdb's copy has only in-frame clones and leaves some out. Clonal size and the V and J genes are those of that table, whereas D and trimming came from the DNA. The data contain 190,000 or so clones, 80% to 90% of them singletons. The record originates from a study of blood T cell repertoires in COVID-19. The wider study: In each case, the material was cDNA or gDNA derived from T cells, B-cell-depleted T cells, or PBMCs.

Participant reports of clinical history set cohort assignment. The sequence derives from a woman aged 25-40 years who had been exposed to COVID-19. V is TRBV3-1 (or the pseudogene TRBV3-2) and J is TRBJ2-7; TRBD2 might be the D (6 bases). Sequenced input: PBMCs or T cells enriched from blood (not recorded which). For the CDR3, the DNA is TGTGCCAGCACCCCGCGGGACTCTAGCGCCTACGAGCAGTACTTC. This encodes CASTPRDSSAYEQYF.